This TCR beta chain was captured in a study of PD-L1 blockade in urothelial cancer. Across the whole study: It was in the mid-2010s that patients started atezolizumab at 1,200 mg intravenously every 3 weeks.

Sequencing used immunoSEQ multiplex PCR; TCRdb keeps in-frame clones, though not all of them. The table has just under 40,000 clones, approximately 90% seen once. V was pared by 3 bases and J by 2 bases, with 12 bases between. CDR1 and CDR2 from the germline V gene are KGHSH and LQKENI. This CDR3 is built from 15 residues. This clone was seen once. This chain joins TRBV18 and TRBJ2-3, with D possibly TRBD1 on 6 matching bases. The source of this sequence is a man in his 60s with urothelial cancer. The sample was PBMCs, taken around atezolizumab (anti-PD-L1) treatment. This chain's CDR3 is CASSPDSRTTDTQYF. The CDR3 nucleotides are TGTGCCAGCTCACCGGACAGCAGGACCACAGATACGCAGTATTTT.